Presented here are 24 T cell receptor beta chains from one specimen sequenced in a study of patients with pleural tuberculosis. From the reads, TCRdb called clonotypes with MiXCR, one entry per CDR3 protein. The repertoire holds 25,000 to 30,000 distinct CDR3 sequences, over 15% seen once, with 3.5% in the top ten. Sequences were obtained from peripheral blood. Receptors originate from a human donor with pleural tuberculosis.

The table lists this clonotype with many counts. The rearrangement uses TRBV12-3 or TRBV12-4 and TRBJ2-3; 7 bases align to TRBD2. V was clipped by 3 bases and J by 5 bases; unmatched bases: 2. The CDR3 sequence is 13 residues long. CDR3 in DNA: TGTGCCAGCAGTTTCGCGGGAGAAGATACGCAGTATTTT. It encodes CASSFAGEDTQYF.

A remark on this clonotype: An end of the junction does not agree with germline; a read error may underlie this. V usage is TRBV19 and J usage is TRBJ1-5; unclear D gene. Germline CDR1 reads LNHDA; CDR2 reads SQIVND (reference sequence). The CDR3 has 15 residues. The CDR3 nucleotides read TGTTCCAGTATTATAGACCCCAGCAGCCATCAGCCCCAGCATTTT. This codes for CSSIIDPSSHQPQHF.

This clonotype is medium-sized by share. V usage is TRBV24-1 and J usage is TRBJ1-1; TRBD1 is a possible D gene (6 bases). From germline, CDR1 is KGHDR and CDR2 SFDVKD. This CDR3 has 15 residues. V was trimmed by 4 bases and J by 5 bases, leaving 16 bases between them. The CDR3 nucleotides read TGTGCCACCAGTGACCACAGGGCGATGGAGACTGAAGCTTTCTTT. Protein: CATSDHRAMETEAFF.

This clonotype was picked up many times. J is TRBJ1-2 and V is TRBV7-2, with TRBD1 matching 9 bases. V was pared by 8 bases and J by 3 bases, with 4 bases of the junction left unmatched. The CDR3 length is 13 residues. Germline V gene sequence: CDR1 SGHTA, CDR2 FQGNSA. The CDR3 is CASSRDRDYGYTF. Here the CDR3 DNA reads TGTGCCAGCTCCCGGGACAGGGACTATGGCTACACCTTC.

This clonotype came up many times. V and J are TRBV5-1 and TRBJ2-1, with 7 bases fitting TRBD1. The CDR3 sequence is 15 residues long. Germline CDR1 reads SGHRS; CDR2 reads YFSETQ. Trimming removed 4 bases from V and 3 bases from J; junction bases left unmatched: 7. The CDR3 region is CASSRQGPNYNEQFF. The CDR3, as DNA: TGCGCCAGCAGCCGACAGGGTCCCAACTACAATGAGCAGTTCTTC.

Within the sample, this clonotype is medium-sized. The rearrangement links TRBV27 to TRBJ1-1, with 7 bases fitting TRBD1. The CDR3 runs 12 residues. J gave up 1 base and V 8 bases, and 1 base lay outside the gene matches. Germline CDR1 MNHEY, CDR2 SMNVEV (reference sequence). In nucleotides, the CDR3 is TGTGCCAGCCGGACAGGGAACACTGAAGCTTTCTTT. It is translated as CASRTGNTEAFF.

This clonotype was counted at least ten times. The gene calls are TRBV7-2 and TRBJ1-2; D may be TRBD1 (6 bases). V lost 1 base and J lost 4, with 16 bases in between. This CDR3 is built from 16 residues. Germline V gives CDR1 SGHTA, CDR2 FQGNSA. CDR3 protein: CASSLGGLRRVYGYTF. In DNA, the CDR3 is TGTGCCAGCAGCTTAGGGGGGCTAAGGCGGGTCTATGGCTACACCTTC.

This clonotype appeared many times. The V gene is TRBV5-1, the J gene TRBJ1-1; D is unresolved. The V gene lost 4 bases and the J gene lost 1 base, with 11 bases spanning the gap. Germline assignment: CDR1 SGHRS and CDR2 YFSETQ. The CDR3 totals 14 residues. The CDR3 DNA sequence: TGCGCCAGCAGCGCATGGACGGGGAACACTGAAGCTTTCTTT. Translated, it gives CASSAWTGNTEAFF.

This clonotype was counted at least ten times. This chain joins TRBV19 and TRBJ2-7; 10 nucleotides line up with TRBD2. In germline, CDR1 is LNHDA, CDR2 SQIVND (reference sequence). This CDR3 region has 16 residues. With 4 bases clipped from V and 4 bases from J, the junction kept 10 bases outside the gene matches. The CDR3 nucleotides read TGTGCCAGTAGTACACCTCCGCAACTAGCGGGATACGAGCAGTACTTC. It codes for CASSTPPQLAGYEQYF.

This clonotype has ten or more counts. The rearrangement joins TRBV28 to TRBJ2-1, with 9 nucleotides matching TRBD1. The V gene's germline CDR1 is MDHEN and CDR2 SYDVKM. This CDR3 spans 13 amino acids. The J segment lost 15 bases and the V segment lost 5 bases, leaving 11 bases of the junction unmatched. The CDR3 coding sequence is TGTGCCAGCAGTCCCCCGGGGGACAGGGCTCGGTTCTTC. Protein: CASSPPGDRARFF.

Regarding this clonotype: A much larger clone lies a single base off, so this may be a read error. The rearrangement joins TRBV5-1 to TRBJ1-2; TRBD1 is a possible D gene (6 bases). There are 14 residues in the CDR3. The germline CDR1 and CDR2 sequences are SGHRS and YFSETQ. CDR3 DNA sequence: TGCGCCAGCCGCAATCCTACAGGGTACTATGGCTACGCCTTC. This encodes CASRNPTGYYGYAF.

This clonotype has at least ten counts. The chain uses TRBV29-1 and TRBJ1-1, with a possible D match to TRBD1 (6 bases). This CDR3 contains 12 residues. Trimming cost V 7 bases and J 0 bases, with 9 bases left between them. CDR1 is SQVTM and CDR2 is ANQGSEA in the germline V gene. The CDR3 spells CSAGQMNTEAFF. Here the CDR3 DNA reads TGCAGCGCAGGACAGATGAACACTGAAGCTTTCTTT. Full variable domain (remainder filled in from reference TRBV29-1 and TRBJ1-1): SAVISQKPSRDICQRGTSLTIQCQVDSQVTMMFWYRQQPGQSLTLIATANQGSEATYESGFVIDKFPISRPNLTFSTLTVSNMSPEDSSIYLCSAGQMNTEAFFGQGTRLTVV.

This clonotype was counted many times. The gene calls are TRBV4-1 and TRBJ1-1; D is undetermined. Germline V gene sequence: CDR1 MGHRA, CDR2 YSYEKL. V was shortened by 4 bases and J by 3 bases, with 12 bases between the two germline ends. The CDR3 totals 14 residues. CDR3 residues: CASSPRRADTEAFF. For the CDR3, the DNA is TGCGCCAGCAGCCCCCGGCGCGCGGACACTGAAGCTTTCTTT.

In its sample, this clonotype was seen once. A much larger clone sits a single nucleotide away, making a read error possible. The chain carries TRBV3-1 and TRBJ2-1, with TRBD1 matching over 10 bases. The germline CDR1 and CDR2 sequences are LGHDT and YNNKEL (reference sequence). The J segment lost 10 bases and the V segment lost 1 base, leaving 13 bases of the junction unmatched. The CDR3 extends over 17 amino acids. CDR3 sequence (DNA): TGTGCCAGCAGCCAAGTTGTGGGACAGGGGATCTCCTACGAGCAGTTCTTC. It translates to CASSQVVGQGISYEQFF.

This clonotype came up a few times. V usage is TRBV5-1 and J usage is TRBJ2-6; D not certain. CDR3 size: 15 residues. Trimming took 5 bases from V and 2 from J, leaving 11 bases between them. Germline loops: CDR1 SGHRS, CDR2 YFSETQ. The CDR3 region has the DNA TGCGCCAGCAGTCCCTCAGGCGCTGGGGCCAACGTCCTGACTTTC. This translates into CASSPSGAGANVLTF.

As for this clonotype: This may be a read error, as it is one base from a much larger clone. The chain uses TRBV3-1 and TRBJ2-2, with D possibly TRBD1 on 5 matching bases. The CDR3 is made up of 13 amino acids. V dropped 8 bases and J dropped 7 bases, with 14 bases sitting between them. Germline V gives CDR1 LGHDT, CDR2 YNNKEL (reference sequence). CDR3 nucleotide sequence: TGTGCCAGCGGAAAAAGGCAGGGCGGGGAGCTGTTTTTT. Encoded protein: CASGKRQGGELFF.

This clonotype was observed at least ten times. The chain carries TRBV20-1 and TRBJ2-1; a possible D gene is TRBD1 (6 bases). V lost 0 bases, J lost 5 bases, and 14 bases lay in between. Per germline, CDR1 DFQATT and CDR2 SNEGSKA (reference sequence). The CDR3 has 15 amino acids. The CDR3 loop is CSARESGQLNNEQFF. The CDR3 bases are TGCAGTGCTAGAGAGTCTGGACAGCTGAACAATGAGCAGTTCTTC.

This clonotype showed up many times. The chain combines TRBV5-6 with TRBJ1-6, with TRBD1 as a possible D gene (5 bases). This CDR3 contains 13 residues. V was pared by 3 bases and J by 10 bases, with 11 bases between. The germline V gene encodes CDR1 SGHDT and CDR2 YYEEEE. The CDR3 sequence: CASSSVGGSPLHF. The CDR3 coding sequence is TGTGCCAGCAGCTCCGTGGGGGGATCACCCCTCCACTTT.

The sample holds a few counts of this clonotype. The chain couples TRBV5-6 to TRBJ1-1; tentative D call: TRBD1 (6 bases). CDR1 is SGHDT and CDR2 is YYEEEE in the germline V gene. V was pared by 4 bases and J by 9 bases, with 16 bases between. CDR3 size: 13 residues. The CDR3 DNA follows: TGTGCCAGCAGCCCCTACGCGGGGGGGCAAGCTTTCTTT. Translated: CASSPYAGGQAFF.

In this sample, this clonotype turned up many times. V is TRBV20-1 and J is TRBJ1-5; tentatively, D is TRBD1 (6 bases). CDR3 length: 15 residues. Germline V CDR1 and CDR2: DFQATT, SNEGSKA (reference sequence). Trimming cost V 2 bases and J 1 base, with 12 bases left between them. CDR3 protein: CSARSTGLSNQPQHF. In DNA form, the CDR3 reads TGCAGTGCTAGAAGTACAGGGCTCAGCAATCAGCCCCAGCATTTT.

This clonotype was seen repeatedly, ten times or more. The chain recombines TRBV20-1 with TRBJ2-1; 7 positions match TRBD1. J was trimmed by 3 bases and V by 2 bases; bases with no gene match: 10. Looked up from germline, CDR1 is DFQATT and CDR2 is SNEGSKA (reference sequence). There are 16 residues in the CDR3. The CDR3 spells CSARPVNRGVYNEQFF. In DNA, the CDR3 is TGCAGTGCTAGACCTGTGAACAGGGGCGTCTACAATGAGCAGTTCTTC.

In this sample, this clonotype turned up many times. The CDR3 coding sequence is TGCGCCAGCAGCCAAGAACGAGGCGGAGTCTACGAGCAGTACTTC. Its translation: CASSQERGGVYEQYF. The chain has TRBV4-3 and TRBJ2-7, with D uncertain. Between the trimmed V and J ends, which lost 0 bases and 3 bases, there was a span of 12 bases. The CDR3 runs to 15 residues. Germline lookup yields CDR1 LGHNA and CDR2 YSLEER.

This clonotype counts as medium-sized. This chain joins TRBV28 and TRBJ1-2; D is ambiguous. V lost 3 bases and J lost 4, with 15 bases in between. The length of the CDR3 is 15 residues. Germline lookup yields CDR1 MDHEN and CDR2 SYDVKM. This CDR3 is CASSFVREPSYGYTF. CDR3 DNA sequence: TGTGCCAGCAGTTTCGTACGGGAACCGTCCTATGGCTACACCTTC.

On this clonotype itself: A clone one base away is much larger, so this may be a read error. The chain employs TRBV5-1 and TRBJ1-1; D is undetermined. The CDR3 is made up of 13 amino acids. V shed 0 bases and J shed 1 base, with 4 bases lying between them. The germline CDR1 and CDR2 sequences are SGHRS and YFSETQ. CDR3 sequence (DNA): TGCGCCAGCAGCTTGGACGCGAACACTGAAGCTTTCTTT. This gives the protein CASSLDANTEAFF. The full variable domain, its missing parts supplied by reference TRBV5-1 and TRBJ1-1, is KAGVTQTPRYLIKTRGQQVTLSCSPISGHRSVSWYQQTPGQGLQFLFEYFSETQRNKGNFPGRFSGRQFSNSRSEMNVSTLELGDSALYLCASSLDANTEAFFGQGTRLTVV.